The 15 T cell receptor beta chains in this list originate from one sample, sequenced in a study of shared clonotypes between healthy human individuals. Method: immunoSEQ multiplex PCR; TCRdb's copy keeps in-frame clones and lacks some. Here the sample spans approximately 2.4 million clones, 90% to 96% being singletons. The sequencing input was naive CD4+ T cells sorted from blood. The subset is: CD45RA+ positively selected. These receptors were taken from a man aged 18 to 35 in good health.

The chain carries TRBV4-1 and TRBJ1-5; 7 bases are a match to TRBD1. V shed 0 bases and J 11 bases; nucleotides not matched to a gene: 10. The CDR3 has 15 amino acids. Germline CDR1 reads MGHRA; CDR2 reads YSYEKL. CDR3 DNA sequence: TGCGCCAGCAGCCAAGATGACGAGACAGGGATGGCCCAGCATTTT. It yields the protein CASSQDDETGMAQHF.

CDR3 coding DNA: TGTGCCAGCTCTCCTGGACAGGGGATCCCCTACGAGCAGTACTTC. This sequence encodes CASSPGQGIPYEQYF. This sequence joins TRBV18 and TRBJ2-7; 9 bases map to TRBD1. The CDR3 spans 15 residues. The V gene's germline CDR1 is KGHSH and CDR2 LQKENI. Losses at the gene ends were 6 bases for V and 2 bases for J; bases not matched to a gene: 8.

The rearrangement uses TRBV30 and TRBJ1-2; D gene uncertain. CDR1 is GTSNPN, CDR2 SVGIG, per germline (reference sequence). The ends were cut back, 5 bases at V and 5 bases at J, with 12 bases in the middle. CDR3 length: 12 residues. CDR3 loop: CAWDRITYGYTF. Here the CDR3 DNA reads TGTGCCTGGGACCGTATTACGTATGGCTACACCTTC.

V gene TRBV7-8 combines with J gene TRBJ2-5; 8 bases are a match to TRBD2. Trimming removed 5 bases from V and 1 base from J; junction bases left unmatched: 9. Germline V CDR1 and CDR2: SGHVS, FQNEAQ. This CDR3 has 16 residues. CDR3 in amino acids: CASSLRRRGAQETQYF. CDR3 nucleotides: TGTGCCAGCAGCCTTCGGAGGCGGGGGGCCCAAGAGACCCAGTACTTC.

This clone has more than one count but fewer than ten. This chain links TRBV5-4 with TRBJ1-6; perhaps TRBD1 as D (5 bases). In germline, CDR1 is SGHNT, CDR2 YYREEE (reference sequence). The CDR3 loop spans 15 amino acids. Trimming left V 4 bases short and J 10 bases short, with 18 bases between. The CDR3 loop is CASSPVTGAGSPLHF. The CDR3 DNA reads TGTGCCAGCAGCCCTGTAACCGGGGCCGGCTCACCCCTCCACTTT.

The chain is built from TRBV18 and TRBJ2-5; no definite D call. This CDR3 has 14 amino acids. The germline V gene encodes CDR1 KGHSH and CDR2 LQKENI. Trimming removed 0 bases from V and 4 bases from J, with 9 bases in between. Written as DNA, the CDR3 is TGTGCCAGCTCACCACCGGTAGCTGTAGAGACCCAGTACTTC. Translation: CASSPPVAVETQYF. Full variable domain (rest looked up from reference TRBV18 and TRBJ2-5): NAGVMQNPRHLVRRRGQEARLRCSPMKGHSHVYWYRQLPEEGLKFMVYLQKENIIDESGMPKERFSAEFPKEGPSILRIQQVVRGDSAAYFCASSPPVAVETQYFGPGTRLLVL.

The chain is built from TRBV25-1 and TRBJ1-4, with TRBD1 as a possible D gene (6 bases). CDR3 length: 12 residues. Trimming removed 2 bases at V and 8 bases at J, with 6 bases between. CDR1 is MGHDK and CDR2 is SYGVNS in the germline V gene. This CDR3 is CASSEQGEKLFF. The CDR3 nucleotides read TGTGCCAGCAGTGAACAGGGGGAAAAACTGTTTTTT.

DNA of the CDR3: TGCAGCGTTGAAGGCGCCACAGGGTACTGGTTAGATGGCTACACCTTC. It is translated as CSVEGATGYWLDGYTF. The J gene is TRBJ1-2, the V gene TRBV29-1; D may be TRBD1 (6 bases). CDR3 length: 16 residues. Germline V gene lookup returns CDR1 SQVTM and CDR2 ANQGSEA. The V end lost 1 base, the J end lost 6 bases, and 21 bases lay between the germline ends.

The chain joins TRBV10-3 to TRBJ2-2; TRBD2 is a possible D gene (8 bases). The CDR3 runs to 19 residues. The V end lost 3 bases, the J end lost 5 bases, and 25 bases lay between the germline ends. Germline V gene lookup returns CDR1 ENHRY and CDR2 SYGVKD. CDR3 region: CAISDRAGGAGEWTGELFF. The CDR3 nucleotides read TGTGCCATCAGTGATCGGGCAGGGGGAGCGGGAGAGTGGACCGGGGAGCTGTTTTTT.

This rearrangement joins TRBV19 to TRBJ2-7; TRBD2 agrees at 11 bases. Germline values: CDR1 LNHDA, CDR2 SQIVND (reference sequence). The CDR3 has 15 residues. After removal of 10 bases from V and 4 bases from J, the junction contained 12 bases not matched to a gene. The DNA for the CDR3 is TGTGCCACCACCAATAGCGGGGGGGCCGTTTACGAGCAGTACTTC. It yields the protein CATTNSGGAVYEQYF.

A word on this clone: Other DNA sequences from this sample encode an identical CDR3 as well. The gene calls are TRBV7-2 and TRBJ2-7; D call uncertain. V was cut by 5 bases and J by 0 bases, with 11 bases left in between. The CDR3 length is 14 residues. Germline CDR1 SGHTA, CDR2 FQGNSA. The chain's CDR3 is CASSLLGLSYEQYF. The CDR3 DNA reads as TGTGCCAGCAGCCTCTTGGGCCTCTCCTACGAGCAGTACTTC.

This chain uses TRBV9 with TRBJ2-4; D is uncertain. Germline CDR1 is SGDLS and CDR2 is YYNGEE. Deletions cut 8 bases from V and 0 bases from J, with 12 bases between. The CDR3 has 14 amino acids. The CDR3 nucleotides are TGTGCCAGTCACGAATGTTTAGCCAAAAACATTCAGTACTTC. Translated, it gives CASHECLAKNIQYF.

The CDR3 loop is CASRLGAGELFF. The CDR3 nucleotides read TGCGCCAGCAGGCTAGGAGCCGGGGAGCTGTTTTTT. The rearrangement links TRBV5-1 to TRBJ2-2; no definite D call. V was cut by 5 bases and J by 6 bases, with 8 bases left in between. Per the germline V gene, CDR1 is SGHRS and CDR2 is YFSETQ. The CDR3 consists of 12 residues.

This clone has only a few counts. The gene calls are TRBV30 and TRBJ1-1; 7 nucleotides line up with TRBD1. The germline V gene has CDR1 GTSNPN and CDR2 SVGIG (reference sequence). V dropped 2 bases and J dropped 10; count of bases not matched to a gene: 7. The CDR3 has 12 amino acids. CDR3 protein: CAWSPRQGPAFF. Here the CDR3 DNA reads TGTGCCTGGAGTCCTCGACAGGGTCCAGCTTTCTTT.

This clone was observed once. The rearrangement joins TRBV6-1 to TRBJ2-2, with TRBD1 matching 8 bases. CDR3 length: 15 residues. Losses at the gene ends were 2 bases for V and 7 bases for J; bases not matched to a gene: 6. Germline CDR1 is MNHNS and CDR2 is SASEGT. CDR3 DNA sequence: TGTGCCAGCAGTGAATCAGGGGGCGCCGACGGGGAGCTGTTTTTT. It codes for CASSESGGADGELFF.